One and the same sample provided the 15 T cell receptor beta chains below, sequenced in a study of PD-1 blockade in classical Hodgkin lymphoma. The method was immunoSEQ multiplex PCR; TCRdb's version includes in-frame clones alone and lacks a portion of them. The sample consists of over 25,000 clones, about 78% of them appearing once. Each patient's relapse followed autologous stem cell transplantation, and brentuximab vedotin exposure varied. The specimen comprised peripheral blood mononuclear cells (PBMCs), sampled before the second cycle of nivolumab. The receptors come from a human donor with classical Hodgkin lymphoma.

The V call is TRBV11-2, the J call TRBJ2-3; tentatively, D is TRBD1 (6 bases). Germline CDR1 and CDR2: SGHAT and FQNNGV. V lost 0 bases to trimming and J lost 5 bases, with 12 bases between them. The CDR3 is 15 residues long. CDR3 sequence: CASSLDRGTGDTQYF. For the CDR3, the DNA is TGTGCCAGCAGCTTAGACAGGGGAACAGGAGATACGCAGTATTTT.

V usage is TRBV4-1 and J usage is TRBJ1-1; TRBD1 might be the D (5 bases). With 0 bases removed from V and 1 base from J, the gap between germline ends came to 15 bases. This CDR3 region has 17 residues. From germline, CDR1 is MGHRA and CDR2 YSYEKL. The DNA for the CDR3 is TGCGCCAGCAGCCAAGAGCGGGGGGGAATTCGGAACACTGAAGCTTTCTTT. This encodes CASSQERGGIRNTEAFF.

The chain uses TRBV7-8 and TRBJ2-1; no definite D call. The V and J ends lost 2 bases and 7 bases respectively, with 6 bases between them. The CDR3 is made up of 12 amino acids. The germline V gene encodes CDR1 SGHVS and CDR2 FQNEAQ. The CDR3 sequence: CASSLTTNEQFF. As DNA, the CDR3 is TGTGCCAGCAGCTTAACTACAAATGAGCAGTTCTTC. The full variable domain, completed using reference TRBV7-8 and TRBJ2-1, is GAGVSQSPRYKVAKRGQDVALRCDPISGHVSLFWYQQALGQGPEFLTYFQNEAQLDKSGLPSDRFFAERPEGSVSTLKIQRTQQEDSAVYLCASSLTTNEQFFGPGTRLTVL.

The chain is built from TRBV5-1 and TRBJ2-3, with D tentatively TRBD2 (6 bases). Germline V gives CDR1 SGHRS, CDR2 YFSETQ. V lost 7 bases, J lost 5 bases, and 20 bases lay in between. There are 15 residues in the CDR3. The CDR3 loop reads CASLRSGVRGDTQYF. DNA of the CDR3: TGCGCCAGCCTACGCTCGGGGGTAAGGGGAGATACGCAGTATTTT. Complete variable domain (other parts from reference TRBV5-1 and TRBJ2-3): KAGVTQTPRYLIKTRGQQVTLSCSPISGHRSVSWYQQTPGQGLQFLFEYFSETQRNKGNFPGRFSGRQFSNSRSEMNVSTLELGDSALYLCASLRSGVRGDTQYFGPGTRLTVL.

DNA for the CDR3: TGTGCCAGCTCTGTCCTCAAGGCTAGCACTGAAGCTTTCTTT. Protein: CASSVLKASTEAFF. This chain uses TRBV28 with TRBJ1-1, with no clear D. The V gene lost 8 bases and the J gene lost 4 bases, with 17 bases spanning the gap. The CDR3 has 14 amino acids. Germline CDR1 is MDHEN and CDR2 is SYDVKM.

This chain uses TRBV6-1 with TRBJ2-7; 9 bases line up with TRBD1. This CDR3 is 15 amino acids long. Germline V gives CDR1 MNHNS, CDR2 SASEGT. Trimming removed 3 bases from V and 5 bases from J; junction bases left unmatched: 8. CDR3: CASSDPGQGFNEQYF. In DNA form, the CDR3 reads TGTGCCAGCAGTGACCCAGGACAGGGGTTTAACGAGCAGTACTTC.

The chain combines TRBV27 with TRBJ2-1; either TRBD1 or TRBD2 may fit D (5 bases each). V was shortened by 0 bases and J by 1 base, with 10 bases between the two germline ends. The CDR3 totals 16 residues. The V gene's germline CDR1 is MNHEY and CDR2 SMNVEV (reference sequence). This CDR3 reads CASSLSGVPSYNEQFF. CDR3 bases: TGTGCCAGCAGTTTATCGGGGGTCCCGTCCTACAATGAGCAGTTCTTC.

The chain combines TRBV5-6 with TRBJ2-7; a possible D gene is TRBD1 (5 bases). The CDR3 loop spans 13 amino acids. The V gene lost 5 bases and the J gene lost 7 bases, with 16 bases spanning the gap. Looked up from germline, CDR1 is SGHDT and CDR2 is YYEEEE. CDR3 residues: CASSSGYRREQYF. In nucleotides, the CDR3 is TGTGCCAGCAGTTCAGGGTATCGACGAGAGCAGTACTTC. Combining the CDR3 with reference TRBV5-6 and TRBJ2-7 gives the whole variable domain DAGVTQSPTHLIKTRGQQVTLRCSPKSGHDTVSWYQQALGQGPQFIFQYYEEEERQRGNFPDRFSGHQFPNYSSELNVNALLLGDSALYLCASSSGYRREQYFGPGTRLTVT.

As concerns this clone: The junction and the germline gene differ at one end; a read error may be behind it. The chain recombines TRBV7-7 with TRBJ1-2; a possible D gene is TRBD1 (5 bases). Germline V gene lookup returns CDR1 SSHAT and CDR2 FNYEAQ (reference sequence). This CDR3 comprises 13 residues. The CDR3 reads CASSPGIGWGYTF. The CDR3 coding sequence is TGTGCTAGCAGCCCAGGGATAGGTTGGGGTTACACCTTC.

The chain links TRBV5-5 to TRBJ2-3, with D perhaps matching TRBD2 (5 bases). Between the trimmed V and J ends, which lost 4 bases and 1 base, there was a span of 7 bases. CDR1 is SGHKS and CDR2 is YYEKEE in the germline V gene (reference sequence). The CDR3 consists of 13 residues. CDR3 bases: TGTGCCAGCAGCAGTAGCGGCACAGATACGCAGTATTTT. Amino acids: CASSSSGTDTQYF.

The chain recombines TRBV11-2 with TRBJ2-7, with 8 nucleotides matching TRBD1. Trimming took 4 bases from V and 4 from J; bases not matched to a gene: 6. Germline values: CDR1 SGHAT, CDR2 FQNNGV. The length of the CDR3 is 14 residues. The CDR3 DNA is TGTGCCAGCAGCTCGGGGACAGGCCTTTACGAGCAGTACTTC. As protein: CASSSGTGLYEQYF.

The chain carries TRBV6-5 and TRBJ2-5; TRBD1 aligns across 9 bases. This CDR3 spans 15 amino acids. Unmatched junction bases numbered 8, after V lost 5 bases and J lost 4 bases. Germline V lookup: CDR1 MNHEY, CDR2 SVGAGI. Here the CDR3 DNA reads TGTGCCAGCAGTGCGGGGACAGGGCACGGAGAGACCCAGTACTTC. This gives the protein CASSAGTGHGETQYF.

CDR3 nucleotide sequence: TGTGCCAGCAGCGTAGCGACAGCGGGGGGGACAGATACGCAGTATTTT. Amino acid sequence: CASSVATAGGTDTQYF. The V gene is TRBV9, the J gene TRBJ2-3; 10 bases map to TRBD2. The germline gives CDR1 SGDLS, CDR2 YYNGEE. Trimming took 0 bases from V and 3 from J; bases not matched to a gene: 4. The CDR3 is 16 amino acids.

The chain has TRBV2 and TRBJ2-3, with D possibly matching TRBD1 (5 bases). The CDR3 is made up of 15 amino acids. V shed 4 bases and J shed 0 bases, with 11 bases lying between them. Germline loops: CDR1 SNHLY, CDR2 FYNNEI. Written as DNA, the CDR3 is TGTGCCAGCAGTGCCGGACACAGTAGCACAGATACGCAGTATTTT. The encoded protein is CASSAGHSSTDTQYF.

The DNA of the CDR3 is TGCAGCGTTGGGGGGTCCGAGGGGCCCCAGCATTTT. Translating gives CSVGGSEGPQHF. The chain has TRBV29-1 and TRBJ1-5; D is perhaps TRBD1 (5 bases). Between the trimmed V and J ends, which lost 4 bases and 9 bases, there was a span of 13 bases. The CDR3 runs to 12 residues. The germline CDR1 and CDR2 sequences are SQVTM and ANQGSEA.